The 3 T cell receptor beta chains in this list originate from one sample, sequenced in a study of T cell clonality in common variable immunodeficiency. Sequencing used immunoSEQ multiplex PCR; TCRdb keeps in-frame clones, though not all of them. This repertoire lists some 45,000 clones without singletons; about 6% sits in the top ten. The material sequenced was peripheral blood mononuclear cells. The source of these receptors is a person between 18 and 75 years old in good health.

The sample holds many counts of this clone. The sequence runs out 3 residues before the end of the CDR3; the remainder is reconstructed from the germline J gene. The chain uses TRBV28 and TRBJ2-7; D perhaps matches TRBD2 (5 bases). The CDR3 totals 15 residues. CDR1 is MDHEN, CDR2 SYDVKM, per germline. V dropped 2 bases and J dropped 2 bases, with 13 bases sitting between them. The CDR3 bases that were read are TGTGCCAGCAGTTTAGAAGCAGCGCGGGCCTACGAG. Its translation: CASSLEAARAYE. The whole CDR3 reads CASSLEAARAYEQYF.

This clone was counted many times. Coverage ceases 3 residues before the CDR3 finishes, and the germline J gene fills in the end. The rearrangement links TRBV6-4 to TRBJ1-2; 11 positions agree with TRBD1. This CDR3 has 14 residues. Germline V gene lookup returns CDR1 MRHNA and CDR2 SNTAGT. The DNA read from the CDR3 is TGTGCCAGCAGTGAGGGGACAGGGGGAGATACC. This translates into CASSEGTGGDT. The complete CDR3 reads CASSEGTGGDTYTF.

This clone was detected many times. Read sequence stops 3 residues before the CDR3 end, and the germline J gene provides the missing end. This chain connects TRBV2 to TRBJ1-4; TRBD1 aligns across 9 bases. This CDR3 has 17 residues. The J segment lost 2 bases and the V segment lost 3 bases, leaving 7 bases of the junction unmatched. Germline CDR1 is SNHLY and CDR2 is FYNNEI. The DNA read from the CDR3 is TGTGCCAGCAGTGATAGGGACAGGGAAAGGACTAATGAAAAA. Residues: CASSDRDRERTNEK. The whole CDR3 region reads CASSDRDRERTNEKLFF. Complete variable domain (other parts from reference TRBV2 and TRBJ1-4): EPEVTQTPSHQVTQMGQEVILRCVPISNHLYFYWYRQILGQKVEFLVSFYNNEISEKSEIFDDQFSVERPDGSNFTLKIRSTKLEDSAMYFCASSDRDRERTNEKLFFGSGTQLSVL.